Shown below are 26 T cell receptor beta chains from a single sample sequenced in a study of blood T cell repertoires in COVID-19. Using immunoSEQ multiplex PCR, the repertoire was profiled, and TCRdb retains in-frame clones only, with some absent. This table holds 290,000 or so clones, approximately 85% found once. The material sequenced was peripheral blood. The receptors shown here come from a man over 45 with active or convalescent COVID-19.

Remarks on this clone: This sample includes further DNA sequences coding for the same CDR3. J is TRBJ2-2 and V is TRBV9, with 13 bases lining up with TRBD2. The CDR3 contains 16 residues. Germline CDR1 is SGDLS and CDR2 is YYNGEE. V shed 0 bases and J 4 bases; nucleotides not matched to a gene: 0. CDR3 sequence (DNA): TGTGCCAGCAGCGTAGGACTAGCGGGAGGCACCGGGGAGCTGTTTTTT. Protein product: CASSVGLAGGTGELFF.

The CDR3 sequence is CASSSGQLMNTEAFF. The CDR3 region has the DNA TGTGCCAGCAGCTCCGGACAGTTGATGAACACTGAAGCTTTCTTT. V gene TRBV11-1 combines with J gene TRBJ1-1; possibly TRBD1 for D (6 bases). Germline values: CDR1 SGHAT, CDR2 FQDESV (reference sequence). V was cut by 4 bases and J by 0 bases, with 12 bases left in between. There are 15 residues in the CDR3.

V and J are TRBV24-1 and TRBJ1-3, with D tentatively TRBD1 (5 bases). Trimming shortened V by 5 bases and J by 8 bases, and 9 bases separated the two germline ends. The CDR3 length is 12 residues. The V gene's germline CDR1 is KGHDR and CDR2 SFDVKD. The CDR3 reads CATSAAGHTIYF. CDR3 DNA sequence: TGTGCCACCAGTGCCGCGGGGCACACCATATATTTT.

Only one count was recorded for this clone. The junction does not match germline at one end; this may be a read error. The chain couples TRBV29-1 to TRBJ1-2; TRBD1 matches 7 bases. The CDR3 is made up of 11 amino acids. Per the germline V gene, CDR1 is SQVTM and CDR2 is ANQGSEA. The CDR3 nucleotides are TGCAGCGTTGAAGGGACAGGAGGAGGGGCCTTC. It encodes CSVEGTGGGAF.

The chain recombines TRBV4-2 with TRBJ1-1, with D perhaps TRBD1 (5 bases). The CDR3 has 15 amino acids. Germline assignment: CDR1 LGHNA and CDR2 YNFKEQ. V lost 4 bases and J 5 bases, leaving 17 bases between the germline ends. The CDR3 DNA follows: TGTGCCAGCAGCCCGAGGAACCAGAGGACAACTGAAGCTTTCTTT. Its protein is CASSPRNQRTTEAFF.

The genes are TRBV5-1 and TRBJ2-7, with TRBD2 as a possible D gene (5 bases). Trimming stripped 4 bases from V and 5 bases from J, with 16 bases between. Germline V gene lookup returns CDR1 SGHRS and CDR2 YFSETQ. There are 14 residues in the CDR3. The CDR3 spells CASSVGHGGNEQYF. The CDR3 bases are TGCGCCAGCAGCGTCGGCCATGGAGGAAACGAGCAGTACTTC.

The CDR3 DNA reads as TGCAGCGCTCAAGGGGCGAGCGGGCCAGACGGGAATGAGCAGTTCTTC. Translating gives CSAQGASGPDGNEQFF. The V call is TRBV29-1, the J call TRBJ2-1; the D gene is possibly TRBD2 (6 bases). From germline, CDR1 is SQVTM and CDR2 ANQGSEA. This CDR3 has 16 residues. V shed 7 bases and J shed 7 bases, with 26 bases lying between them.

This chain connects TRBV28 to TRBJ1-5, with unresolved D. CDR1 and CDR2 (germline): MDHEN, SYDVKM. The CDR3 loop spans 16 amino acids. The germline V and J ends were trimmed by 5 bases and 3 bases, with 17 bases remaining between them. Here the CDR3 DNA reads TGTGCCAGCAGTACTTCCCTTAGCAGATTCAATCAGCCCCAGCATTTT. Translated: CASSTSLSRFNQPQHF.

This clone was counted a few times. This chain connects TRBV6-2 or TRBV6-3 to TRBJ1-3; D not certain. The CDR3 sequence is 14 residues long. The germline gives CDR1 MNHEY, CDR2 SVGEGT. Trimming took off 2 bases at V and 7 bases at J, with 12 bases between the two ends. The CDR3 here is CASSYVSIGNTIYF. The DNA for the CDR3 is TGTGCCAGCAGTTACGTGTCGATTGGCAACACCATATATTTT.

The CDR3 nucleotides read TGTGCCAGCAGTGACGCGCCAACTTGGGACAGGGGGGTGGCTATAGAAGCTTTCTTT. It encodes CASSDAPTWDRGVAIEAFF. The genes are TRBV6-4 and TRBJ1-1, with TRBD1 identical over 11 bases. V trimming: 2 bases; J trimming: 8 bases; junction bases outside the gene matches: 19. Germline lookup yields CDR1 MRHNA and CDR2 SNTAGT. The CDR3 spans 19 residues.

This clone was seen many times. The chain carries TRBV3-1 (or the pseudogene TRBV3-2) and TRBJ2-1, with TRBD2 as a possible D gene (5 bases). CDR3 length equals 15 residues. Per germline, CDR1 LGHDT and CDR2 YNNKEL (reference sequence). The V end was cut by 0 bases, the J end by 7 bases, with 13 bases between. The CDR3 here is CASSQDSIWENEQFF. The CDR3, as DNA: TGTGCCAGCAGCCAAGACAGTATTTGGGAGAATGAGCAGTTCTTC.

The V and J genes are TRBV5-1 and TRBJ2-2, with 9 bases matching TRBD2. V lost 5 bases, J lost 4 bases, and 6 bases stayed unmatched. CDR3 length equals 15 residues. Germline values: CDR1 SGHRS, CDR2 YFSETQ. The chain's CDR3 is CASRAGGMGTGELFF. The CDR3 DNA reads as TGCGCCAGCAGAGCGGGAGGTATGGGCACCGGGGAGCTGTTTTTT.

This clone appeared a single time. CDR3: CASSGGTGVSNSPLHF. DNA of the CDR3: TGTGCCAGCAGTGGGGGGACAGGGGTTAGCAATTCACCCCTCCACTTT. The gene calls are TRBV6-1 and TRBJ1-6, with 10 bases matching TRBD1. CDR3 length equals 16 residues. Germline V gene sequence: CDR1 MNHNS, CDR2 SASEGT. The V segment lost 4 bases and the J segment 7 bases; nucleotides outside the gene matches: 7.

This chain links TRBV4-2 with TRBJ2-3; 9 bases match TRBD2. J was trimmed by 4 bases and V by 5 bases; bases with no gene match: 4. The germline V gene encodes CDR1 LGHNA and CDR2 YNFKEQ. The CDR3 extends over 14 amino acids. This CDR3 is CASSYGTSSDTQYF. DNA of the CDR3: TGTGCCAGCAGCTACGGGACTAGCTCAGATACGCAGTATTTT.

The V and J genes are TRBV28 and TRBJ2-3, with 9 bases that match TRBD2. Per the germline V gene, CDR1 is MDHEN and CDR2 is SYDVKM. V shed 5 bases, J shed 4 bases, and the junction held 4 bases outside the gene matches. The CDR3 length is 14 residues. The CDR3 spells CASSRSGSADTQYF. Here the CDR3 DNA reads TGTGCCAGCAGTCGTAGCGGGAGCGCAGATACGCAGTATTTT.

The CDR3 loop reads CASTGQEEMNTEAFF. CDR3 DNA: TGTGCCAGCACAGGCCAGGAGGAGATGAACACTGAAGCTTTCTTT. The chain links TRBV5-6 to TRBJ1-1; no clear D. The CDR3 runs 15 residues. V was trimmed by 6 bases and J by 0 bases, leaving 15 bases between them. CDR1 is SGHDT, CDR2 YYEEEE, per germline.

The chain joins TRBV3-1 (or the pseudogene TRBV3-2) to TRBJ1-3, with a weak D call TRBD1 (6 bases). Germline CDR1 and CDR2: LGHDT and YNNKEL (reference sequence). The CDR3 totals 16 residues. V was trimmed by 4 bases and J by 0 bases, leaving 13 bases between them. The CDR3 loop reads CASSPGVGDSGNTIYF. The CDR3 region has the DNA TGTGCCAGCAGCCCAGGGGTGGGGGACTCTGGAAACACCATATATTTT.

The chain couples TRBV11-2 to TRBJ2-4, with TRBD2 identical over 12 bases. With 6 bases clipped from V and 0 bases from J, the junction kept 3 bases outside the gene matches. The V gene's germline CDR1 is SGHAT and CDR2 FQNNGV. The CDR3 sequence is 16 residues long. CDR3 nucleotides: TGTGCCAGCAGTCGACTAGCGGGAGCAGCCAAAAACATTCAGTACTTC. The encoded protein is CASSRLAGAAKNIQYF.

The chain combines TRBV6-5 with TRBJ2-7; the match to TRBD1 covers 9 bases. Trimming at V came to 5 bases and at J to 4 bases, leaving 9 bases not matched to a gene. CDR1 and CDR2 (germline): MNHEY, SVGAGI. CDR3 length equals 15 residues. CDR3 DNA: TGTGCCAGCAGTATGGGACAGGGTAACCCATACGAGCAGTACTTC. Protein product: CASSMGQGNPYEQYF.

J is TRBJ2-5 and V is TRBV30, with 7 bases aligning to TRBD1. Germline CDR1 GTSNPN, CDR2 SVGIG (reference sequence). The V segment lost 2 bases and the J segment 4 bases; nucleotides outside the gene matches: 4. The CDR3 is 13 residues long. DNA for the CDR3: TGTGCCTGGAGTCCCAACAGGGGAGAGACCCAGTACTTC. This codes for CAWSPNRGETQYF.

This chain connects TRBV7-9 to TRBJ2-5; perhaps TRBD1 as D (6 bases). V gave up 5 bases and J gave up 1 base, with 14 bases separating them. CDR3 length equals 15 residues. Germline loops: CDR1 SEHNR, CDR2 FQNEAQ (reference sequence). DNA of the CDR3: TGTGCCAGCAGCCCACAGGGAGTGATCCAAGAGACCCAGTACTTC. Its protein product is CASSPQGVIQETQYF.

This sequence joins TRBV3-1 (or the pseudogene TRBV3-2) and TRBJ2-7; possibly TRBD1 for D (6 bases). This CDR3 is 14 amino acids long. V was cut by 3 bases and J by 2 bases, with 11 bases left in between. Germline V gene data show CDR1 as LGHDT and CDR2 as YNNKEL (reference sequence). The CDR3 sequence: CASSHSTGPYEQYF. CDR3 sequence (DNA): TGTGCCAGCAGCCACTCAACAGGGCCCTACGAGCAGTACTTC.

This chain uses TRBV18 with TRBJ1-3; no definite D call. The CDR3 runs to 13 residues. Germline V gene data show CDR1 as KGHSH and CDR2 as LQKENI. Trimming removed 5 bases from V and 0 bases from J, with 5 bases in between. The CDR3 nucleotides are TGTGCCAGCTCAGTGAGCTCTGGAAACACCATATATTTT. It translates to CASSVSSGNTIYF.

This clone came up once. The chain uses TRBV10-3 and TRBJ2-5, with D possibly TRBD1 on 6 matching bases. Trimming pared 5 bases from V and 0 bases from J, leaving 10 bases between. CDR3 length: 14 amino acids. Germline loops: CDR1 ENHRY, CDR2 SYGVKD. The DNA of the CDR3 is TGTGCCATCAGTCCTACAGGGCACCAAGAGACCCAGTACTTC. Translating gives CAISPTGHQETQYF.

A remark on this clone: Other DNA sequences in the same sample also yield this CDR3. The chain joins TRBV4-1 to TRBJ2-7, with 8 nucleotides matching TRBD1. J gave up 4 bases and V 4 bases, and 3 bases lay outside the gene matches. The CDR3 loop spans 13 amino acids. Germline CDR1 is MGHRA and CDR2 is YSYEKL. The CDR3 spells CASSPGGGYEQYF. CDR3 bases: TGCGCCAGCAGCCCAGGGGGCGGTTACGAGCAGTACTTC.

In its sample, this clone was seen a few times. The chain combines TRBV6-5 with TRBJ1-5, with D possibly matching TRBD1 (5 bases). CDR3 length equals 15 residues. Germline loops: CDR1 MNHEY, CDR2 SVGAGI. Trimming pared 6 bases from V and 0 bases from J, leaving 12 bases between. The CDR3 here is CASSVDSNSNQPQHF. CDR3 in DNA: TGTGCCAGCAGCGTAGACAGTAATAGCAATCAGCCCCAGCATTTT.